This is a list of T cell receptor beta chains from one sample in a study of T cell responses to AZD1222 COVID-19 vaccine. Generated by immunoSEQ multiplex PCR, the TCRdb table keeps only in-frame clones and is missing some. The repertoire holds some 99,000 clones, around 93% seen once, with roughly 6.9% in the top ten. The starting material was peripheral blood, obtained on day 0 of AZD1222 vaccination. The receptors stem from an adult in good health. CDR3s include the opening cysteine and the closing phenylalanine or tryptophan. Each record gives: clone size, CDR3 length, V gene, CDR3 protein. Some rows have no size entry. The others give once, few or many, or a class for an expanded clone.

>.|14|TRBV5-1
CASGSEPGTDTQYF
>.|15|TRBV13
CASSLRAGGQETQYF
>.|14|TRBV5-1
CASSLDWQQETQYF
>.|16|TRBV5-5
CASSLDRDRALGPQHF
>.|14|TRBV18
CASSPRDRVYGYTF
>.|14|TRBV30
CAWSPTGTGDGYTF
>once|14|TRBV19
CASLETGYNQPQHF
>.|12|TRBV30
CAWSSLGQPQHF
>.|13|TRBV28
CASAVFRDVGYTF
>few|15|TRBV4-1
CASSPQGYSNQPQHF
>.|12|TRBV2
CASGLDFNEQFF
>.|17|TRBV19
CASSREVQTLPFYGYTF
>.|14|TRBV10-3
CAISEERNNSPLHF
>.|15|TRBV11-2
CASSLITGGKNIQYF
>.|16|TRBV7-8
CASSLAGRYQDYGYTF
>.|15|TRBV13
CASSRNTGWNSPLHF
>.|15|TRBV16
CASSQSQGFDSPLHF
>.|14|TRBV7-2
CASRAGGFNTEAFF
>.|16|TRBV3-1/TRBV3-2
CASSHETGTGGVGYTF
>.|14|TRBV18
CASSPPPGTYEQYF
>.|12|TRBV30
CAWSAFGTEAFF
>.|15|TRBV5-4
CASSLRAGSTDTQYF
>once|14|TRBV10-2
CASRSMGRNTEAFF
>.|14|TRBV19
CASSQTGSNQPQHF
>.|13|TRBV3-1/TRBV3-2
CASSQDRVQPQHF
>.|13|TRBV29-1
CSAIGGLGYGYTF
>.|13|TRBV30
CATETGGGQPQHF
>.|19|TRBV7-6
CASSLDPPGTGGFNEKLFF
>.|15|TRBV7-2
CASTLVTSGRDTQYF
>.|16|TRBV27
CASSSWTSGRAGELFF
>.|14|TRBV3-1/TRBV3-2
CASSQEGGRGEQYF
>.|15|TRBV10-3
CASRGQGRGNTEAFF
>once|14|TRBV18
CASSSQSLDEKLFF
>.|16|TRBV6-5
CASSFIAGDISYEQYF
>.|15|TRBV3-1/TRBV3-2
CASSMDQGRRNTIYF
>.|14|TRBV7-2
CASSLGVHDEKLFF
>.|14|TRBV7-9
CASSLFGGGDTQYF
>.|15|TRBV4-1
CASSQGWGGGSPLHF
>.|13|TRBV5-4
CASSFQGDQPQHF
>.|17|TRBV5-1
CASSLAVGDREGDTQYF